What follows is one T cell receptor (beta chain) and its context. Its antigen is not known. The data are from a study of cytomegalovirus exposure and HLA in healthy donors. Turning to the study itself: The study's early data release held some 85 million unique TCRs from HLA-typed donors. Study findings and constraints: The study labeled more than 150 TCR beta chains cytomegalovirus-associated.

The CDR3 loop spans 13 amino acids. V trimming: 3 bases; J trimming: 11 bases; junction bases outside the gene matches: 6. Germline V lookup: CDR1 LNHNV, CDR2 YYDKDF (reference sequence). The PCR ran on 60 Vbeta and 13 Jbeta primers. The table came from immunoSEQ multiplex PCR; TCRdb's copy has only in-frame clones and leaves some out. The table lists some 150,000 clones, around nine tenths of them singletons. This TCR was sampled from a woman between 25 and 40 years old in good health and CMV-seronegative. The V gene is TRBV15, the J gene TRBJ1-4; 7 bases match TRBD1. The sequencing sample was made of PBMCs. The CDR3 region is CATSSGGGGKLFF. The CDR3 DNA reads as TGTGCCACCAGCAGCGGAGGGGGCGGGAAACTGTTTTTT.